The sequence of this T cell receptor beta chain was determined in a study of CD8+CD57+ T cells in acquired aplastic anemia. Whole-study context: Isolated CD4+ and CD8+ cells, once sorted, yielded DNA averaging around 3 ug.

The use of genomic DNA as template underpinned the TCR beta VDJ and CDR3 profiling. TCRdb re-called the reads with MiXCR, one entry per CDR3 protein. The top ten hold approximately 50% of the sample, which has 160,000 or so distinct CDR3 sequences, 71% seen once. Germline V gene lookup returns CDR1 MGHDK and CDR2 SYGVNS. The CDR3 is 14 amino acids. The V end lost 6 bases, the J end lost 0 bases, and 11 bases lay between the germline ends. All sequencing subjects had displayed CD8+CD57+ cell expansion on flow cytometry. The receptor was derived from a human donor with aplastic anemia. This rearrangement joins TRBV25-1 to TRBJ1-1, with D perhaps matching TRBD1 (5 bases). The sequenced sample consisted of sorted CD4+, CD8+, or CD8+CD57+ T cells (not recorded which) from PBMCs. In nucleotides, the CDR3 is TGTGCCAGCAGAGCCAGGGAAGTGAACACTGAAGCTTTCTTT. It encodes CASRAREVNTEAFF.